These 16 T cell receptor beta chains originate from one sample sequenced in a study of lymphopenia after photon versus proton radiotherapy. The repertoire was sequenced with immunoSEQ multiplex PCR; TCRdb's copy has only in-frame clones and lacks some. Here the sample spans roughly 61,000 clones, around 90% being singletons. The source material was peripheral blood, sampled from a patient treated with proton-based radiotherapy. These receptors were collected from a man aged 80 or over with esophageal cancer.

The chain carries TRBV9 and TRBJ1-2; D gene uncertain. Between the trimmed V and J ends, which lost 0 bases and 7 bases, there was a span of 10 bases. Germline lookup yields CDR1 SGDLS and CDR2 YYNGEE. There are 13 residues in the CDR3. The CDR3 is CASSVVMEGGYTF. The CDR3 DNA is TGTGCCAGCAGCGTAGTGATGGAGGGTGGCTACACCTTC.

The gene calls are TRBV7-9 and TRBJ1-6; unclear D gene. This CDR3 region has 15 residues. The germline V gene has CDR1 SEHNR and CDR2 FQNEAQ (reference sequence). The V end lost 2 bases, the J end lost 4 bases, and 9 bases lay between the germline ends. CDR3 protein: CASSLLSQYNSPLHF. In nucleotides, the CDR3 is TGTGCCAGCAGCTTATTATCACAGTATAATTCACCCCTCCACTTT. Supplemented by reference TRBV7-9 and TRBJ1-6, the full variable domain reads DTGVSQNPRHKITKRGQNVTFRCDPISEHNRLYWYRQTLGQGPEFLTYFQNEAQLEKSRLLSDRFSAERPKGSFSTLEIQRTEQGDSAMYLCASSLLSQYNSPLHFGNGTRLTVT.

The rearrangement uses TRBV29-1 and TRBJ1-1; D is uncertain. V was shortened by 8 bases and J by 5 bases, with 24 bases between the two germline ends. Per the germline V gene, CDR1 is SQVTM and CDR2 is ANQGSEA. CDR3 length: 15 amino acids. The CDR3 coding sequence is TGCAGCCCCGAAAGGGAGGTTCTCATGGAAACTGAAGCTTTCTTT. This translates into CSPEREVLMETEAFF.

The chain combines TRBV7-3 with TRBJ2-2, with D perhaps TRBD1 (6 bases). There are 14 residues in the CDR3. V was shortened by 5 bases and J by 3 bases, with 10 bases between the two germline ends. Germline V gene sequence: CDR1 SGHTA, CDR2 FQGTGA. The CDR3 spells CASSRGTDTGELFF. As DNA, the CDR3 is TGTGCCAGCAGCAGGGGGACCGACACCGGGGAGCTGTTTTTT.

The chain has TRBV5-1 and TRBJ1-1, with D uncertain. Germline values: CDR1 SGHRS, CDR2 YFSETQ. Trimming shortened V by 0 bases and J by 1 base, and 7 bases separated the two germline ends. The CDR3 has 14 amino acids. For the CDR3, the DNA is TGCGCCAGCAGCTTGGGGTGGGGGAACACTGAAGCTTTCTTT. It translates to CASSLGWGNTEAFF.

V usage is TRBV4-1 and J usage is TRBJ2-1, with 10 nucleotides matching TRBD2. V dropped 1 base and J dropped 2; count of bases not matched to a gene: 8. The CDR3 is 18 amino acids. CDR1 is MGHRA, CDR2 YSYEKL, per germline. The chain's CDR3 is CASSQVSYSGGTYNEQFF. The CDR3 DNA reads as TGCGCCAGCAGCCAAGTCTCCTATAGCGGGGGGACCTACAATGAGCAGTTCTTC.

As concerns this clone: Other DNA sequences within the sample encode an identical CDR3. The V and J genes are TRBV5-1 and TRBJ2-2; 9 bases are a match to TRBD2. This CDR3 comprises 16 residues. V trimming: 0 bases; J trimming: 5 bases; junction bases outside the gene matches: 5. Germline CDR1 SGHRS, CDR2 YFSETQ. The CDR3 DNA follows: TGCGCCAGCAGCTTGGTTCAGCGGGAGGCAACCGGGGAGCTGTTTTTT. The encoded protein is CASSLVQREATGELFF. The whole variable domain, remainder taken from reference TRBV5-1 and TRBJ2-2, is KAGVTQTPRYLIKTRGQQVTLSCSPISGHRSVSWYQQTPGQGLQFLFEYFSETQRNKGNFPGRFSGRQFSNSRSEMNVSTLELGDSALYLCASSLVQREATGELFFGEGSRLTVL.

Points on this clone: In the same sample, other DNA sequences code for this CDR3. The chain joins TRBV28 to TRBJ2-1, with 8 bases that match TRBD2. V was pared by 4 bases and J by 3 bases, with 8 bases of the junction left unmatched. This CDR3 is built from 16 residues. Germline V gene data show CDR1 as MDHEN and CDR2 as SYDVKM. This chain's CDR3 is CASSYSLAGRYNEQFF. CDR3 nucleotides: TGTGCCAGCAGTTACTCCTTAGCGGGACGCTACAATGAGCAGTTCTTC.

Written as DNA, the CDR3 is TGTGCCAGCAGTTCAGCGGGAGTTCGAACCGGGGAGCTGTTTTTT. It is translated as CASSSAGVRTGELFF. The V call is TRBV6-5, the J call TRBJ2-2, with 8 positions matching TRBD2. The CDR3 is made up of 15 amino acids. With 4 bases clipped from V and 5 bases from J, the junction kept 6 bases outside the gene matches. In germline, CDR1 is MNHEY, CDR2 SVGAGI.

The CDR3 is CASSLSANTEAFF. As DNA, the CDR3 is TGCGCCAGCAGCTTGTCGGCGAACACTGAAGCTTTCTTT. The chain has TRBV5-1 and TRBJ1-1, with unresolved D. Trimming cost V 1 base and J 1 base, with 5 bases left between them. This CDR3 contains 13 residues. Germline V gene lookup returns CDR1 SGHRS and CDR2 YFSETQ.

The CDR3 spells CASSVGVLDSQETQYF. The CDR3 DNA sequence: TGTGCCAGCAGCGTAGGAGTCTTGGACAGCCAAGAGACCCAGTACTTC. The chain couples TRBV9 to TRBJ2-5, with D tentatively TRBD1 (6 bases). This CDR3 comprises 16 residues. Between the trimmed V and J ends, which lost 0 bases and 1 base, there was a span of 13 bases. CDR1 SGDLS and CDR2 YYNGEE come from the germline V gene.

Comments on this clone: At the DNA level, this CDR3 is encoded by other sequences in the same sample as well. The chain recombines TRBV5-1 with TRBJ1-2; D is perhaps TRBD1 (5 bases). Germline V gives CDR1 SGHRS, CDR2 YFSETQ. The CDR3 loop spans 13 amino acids. Trimming took off 0 bases at V and 2 bases at J, with 5 bases between the two ends. CDR3 amino acids: CASSLEGNYGYTF. CDR3 DNA: TGCGCCAGCAGCTTGGAGGGGAACTATGGCTACACCTTC.

This clone showed up just once. The chain carries TRBV6-1 and TRBJ2-1, with D possibly being TRBD2 (5 bases). The germline V gene encodes CDR1 MNHNS and CDR2 SASEGT. The CDR3 covers 14 residues. V dropped 3 bases and J dropped 9 bases, with 15 bases sitting between them. CDR3 protein: CASSERVGVGEQFF. The CDR3, as DNA: TGTGCCAGCAGTGAGCGGGTGGGTGTAGGTGAGCAGTTCTTC.

The chain joins TRBV6-6 to TRBJ2-1; the D is unclear. CDR3 length: 15 amino acids. The V gene's germline CDR1 is MNHNY and CDR2 SVGAGI (reference sequence). V lost 0 bases and J lost 6, with 12 bases in between. The CDR3, as DNA: TGTGCCAGCAGTTACTCTTTGCCCGGAGCCAATGAGCAGTTCTTC. As protein: CASSYSLPGANEQFF.

This clone was detected only a few times. The rearrangement uses TRBV5-1 and TRBJ1-2; D is unresolved. Per germline, CDR1 SGHRS and CDR2 YFSETQ. There are 14 residues in the CDR3. V lost 0 bases and J lost 0, with 6 bases in between. CDR3 sequence: CASSLVAANYGYTF. Here the CDR3 DNA reads TGCGCCAGCAGCTTGGTTGCAGCTAACTATGGCTACACCTTC.

This chain links TRBV4-3 with TRBJ1-2; the D is unclear. CDR1 and CDR2 from the germline V gene are LGHNA and YSLEER. The CDR3 extends over 13 amino acids. V lost 0 bases and J lost 3, with 5 bases in between. CDR3 amino acids: CASSQERYYGYTF. The CDR3 DNA reads TGCGCCAGCAGCCAAGAAAGATACTATGGCTACACCTTC.